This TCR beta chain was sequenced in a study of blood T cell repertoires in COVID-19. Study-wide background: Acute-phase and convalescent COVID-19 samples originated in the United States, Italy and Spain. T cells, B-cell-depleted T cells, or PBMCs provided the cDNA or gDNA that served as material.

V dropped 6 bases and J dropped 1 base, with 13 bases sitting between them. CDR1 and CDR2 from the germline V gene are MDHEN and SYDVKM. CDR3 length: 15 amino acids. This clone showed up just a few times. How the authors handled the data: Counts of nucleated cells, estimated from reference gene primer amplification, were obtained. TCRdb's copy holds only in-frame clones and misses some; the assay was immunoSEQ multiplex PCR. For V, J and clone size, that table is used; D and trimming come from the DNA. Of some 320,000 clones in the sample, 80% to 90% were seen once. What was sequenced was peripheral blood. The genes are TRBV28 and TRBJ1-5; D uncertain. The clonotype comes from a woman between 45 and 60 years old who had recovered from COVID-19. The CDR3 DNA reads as TGTGCCAGCAGCCCCTTCCTGCGGAGCAATCAGCCCCAGCATTTT. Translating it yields CASSPFLRSNQPQHF. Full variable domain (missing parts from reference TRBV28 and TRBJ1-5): DVKVTQSSRYLVKRTGEKVFLECVQDMDHENMFWYRQDPGLGLRLIYFSYDVKMKEKGDIPEGYSVSREKKERFSLILESASTNQTSMYLCASSPFLRSNQPQHFGDGTRLSIL.